A selection of T cell receptor beta chains follows, all from one sample in a study of cytomegalovirus exposure and HLA in healthy donors. Profiling relied on immunoSEQ multiplex PCR, and the TCRdb table lists in-frame clones only, not all of them. The sample lists over 100,000 clones, 65% to 75% occurring once. The specimen sequenced was PBMCs. The receptor set was obtained from a man aged 40-49 years in good health and CMV-seropositive. The CDR3 runs from the conserved cysteine through the conserved F or W. A D gene is named only where the DNA matches it firmly. Clone size is not always given. Where it is, it says once, few, many or a class for expanded clones.

cdr3_nt cdr3_aa j_call clone_size v_call d_call
TGTGCCAGTAGTATCCCCAGGGGGCCTGGGGGGAAGAACACTGAAGCTTTCTTT CASSIPRGPGGKNTEAFF TRBJ1-1 - TRBV19 TRBD1
TGTGCCATCAGTGAGTCGCCAGTAAGCTCCTACGAGCAGTACTTC CAISESPVSSYEQYF TRBJ2-7 - TRBV10-3 -
TGCGCCAGCAGCCATCCAGGGGGGAAAACATCGAACACTAGCACAGATACGCAGTATTTT CASSHPGGKTSNTSTDTQYF TRBJ2-3 - TRBV4-1 -
TGTGCCAGCAGTTCCGCCGACAGGACCCGGGGTCAGCCCCAGCATTTT CASSSADRTRGQPQHF TRBJ1-5 - TRBV6-5 -
TGTGCCAGCAATGGAGAGCGGGGGGACCGGAATACGCAGTATTTT CASNGERGDRNTQYF TRBJ2-3 once TRBV7-9 TRBD2
TGTGCCAGCAGCGTGACCAGGGGTGGGAATTCACCCCTCCACTTT CASSVTRGGNSPLHF TRBJ1-6 - TRBV7-9 -
TGTGCCAGCAGCTCAGGGTATTGGGATGAAAAACTGTTTTTT CASSSGYWDEKLFF TRBJ1-4 few TRBV7-9 -
TGCGCCAGCAGCCGACAGGGCGGCAACACTGAAGCTTTCTTT CASSRQGGNTEAFF TRBJ1-1 few TRBV5-1 TRBD1
TGTGCCAGCAGTTACCGGACCGGGACAGCTTACAATGAGCAGTTCTTC CASSYRTGTAYNEQFF TRBJ2-1 - TRBV6-5 TRBD1
TGTGCCAGCATGCGGGCAGGGGTCGACACCGGGGAGCTGTTTTTT CASMRAGVDTGELFF TRBJ2-2 - TRBV27 -
TGTGCCAGCATACTGTCGACAGGGGGCTCTGCCGGGGAGCTGTTTTTT CASILSTGGSAGELFF TRBJ2-2 - TRBV2 TRBD1
TGCGCCAGCAGCCAACCGGACAGGGTAGAGGAAAAACTGTTTTTT CASSQPDRVEEKLFF TRBJ1-4 - TRBV4-1 TRBD1
TGTGCCAGCAGGAGGACAGGGATCGTAAATCAGCCCCAGCATTTT CASRRTGIVNQPQHF TRBJ1-5 - TRBV27 TRBD1
TGCGCCAGCAGCTTGGGGCGGGGGTTCCCCCCCTACGAGCAGTACTTC CASSLGRGFPPYEQYF TRBJ2-7 - TRBV5-1 TRBD2
TGTGCCAGCAGACCCCTCGGGACAGGGGGCGAGCAGTACTTC CASRPLGTGGEQYF TRBJ2-7 - TRBV6-5 TRBD1
TGTGCCAGTCAGGGAAGGGTTGTTACCGGGGAGCTGTTTTTT CASQGRVVTGELFF TRBJ2-2 - TRBV19 -
TGTGCCAGCAGCTGGGGGCAGAACACCGGGGAGCTGTTTTTT CASSWGQNTGELFF TRBJ2-2 - TRBV9 -
TGTGCCTGGAGTAGGGGGCAGGGCACGGGCAATCAGCCCCAGCATTTT CAWSRGQGTGNQPQHF TRBJ1-5 few TRBV30 TRBD1
TGTGCCAGCAGCCAGGGGGCAAGTCGAGATACGCAGTATTTT CASSQGASRDTQYF TRBJ2-3 - TRBV4-2 -
TGTGCCAGCAGCTTGTATAGTACAGCTGGAAACACCATATATTTT CASSLYSTAGNTIYF TRBJ1-3 - TRBV5-8 -
TGTGCCAGCAGTGGGCAGGGGTTGTACGAGCAGTACTTC CASSGQGLYEQYF TRBJ2-7 - TRBV28 -
TGTGCCAGCTCACCCGAACCGTCCGAGCAGTACTTC CASSPEPSEQYF TRBJ2-7 - TRBV18 -
TGTGCCACCGGACAGGGCTACAATGAGCAGTTCTTC CATGQGYNEQFF TRBJ2-1 - TRBV15 TRBD1
TGCAGCGTTGTCCAGGGATTCGACACTGAAGCTTTCTTT CSVVQGFDTEAFF TRBJ1-1 - TRBV29-1 -
TGCGCCAGCAGCCCGCAACACGGGGTCGGAAACACCATATATTTT CASSPQHGVGNTIYF TRBJ1-3 - TRBV5-1 -
TGCGCCAGCAGCCAACAAGGACAGGGCGCGGCCTACGAGCAGTACTTC CASSQQGQGAAYEQYF TRBJ2-7 - TRBV4-1 TRBD1
TGTGCCAGTAGTATAGGGGCGAGGAGGATTGATTACAATCAGCCCCAGCATTTT CASSIGARRIDYNQPQHF TRBJ1-5 - TRBV19 -
TGCGCCAGCAGTGAGGCAGGGGTCGCCTACGAGCAGTACTTC CASSEAGVAYEQYF TRBJ2-7 - TRBV10-1 -
TGCAGCGTTGAAGACCCCCCGGGGGATTGGTATGGCTACACCTTC CSVEDPPGDWYGYTF TRBJ1-2 - TRBV29-1 -
TGTGCCAGCAGCTTTGACAGGGGCCAGACCCAGTACTTC CASSFDRGQTQYF TRBJ2-5 - TRBV28 TRBD1
TGTGCCAGCAGTTCGGGGGGGGTCCCCGAGCAGTACTTC CASSSGGVPEQYF TRBJ2-7 few TRBV27 TRBD2
TGTGCCGCCTCTCTAGCGGGAAACACCGGGGAGCTGTTTTTT CAASLAGNTGELFF TRBJ2-2 - TRBV6-5 TRBD2
TGTGCCAGCAGTTTTGTTTGGACACCGTCCCAAGAGACCCAGTACTTC CASSFVWTPSQETQYF TRBJ2-5 - TRBV28 -